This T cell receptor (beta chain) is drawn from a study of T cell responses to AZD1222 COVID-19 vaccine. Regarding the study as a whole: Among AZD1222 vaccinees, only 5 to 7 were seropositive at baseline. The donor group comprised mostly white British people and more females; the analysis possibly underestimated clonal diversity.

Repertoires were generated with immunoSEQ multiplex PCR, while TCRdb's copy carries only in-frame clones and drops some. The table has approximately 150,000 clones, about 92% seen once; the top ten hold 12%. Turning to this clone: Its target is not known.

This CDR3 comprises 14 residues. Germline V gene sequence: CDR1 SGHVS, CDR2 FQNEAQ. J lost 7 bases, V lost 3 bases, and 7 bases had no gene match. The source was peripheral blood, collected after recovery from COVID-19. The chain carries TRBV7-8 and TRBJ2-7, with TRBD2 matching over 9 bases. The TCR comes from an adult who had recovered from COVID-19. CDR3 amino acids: CASSFSGGVDEQYF. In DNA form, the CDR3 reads TGTGCCAGCAGCTTTAGCGGGGGCGTGGATGAGCAGTACTTC.